This T cell receptor beta chain came from a study of siplizumab effects on memory and regulatory T cells (dated by TCRdb to between 2018 and 2021). Study-wide context: The study looked at the effect of siplizumab, an anti-CD2 antibody, on alloreactive T-cell subsets in allogeneic mixed lymphocyte reactions made from human PBMCs.

As concerns this clone: Its binding antigen is unknown. Per-nucleotide qualities are absent, and no much larger clonotype sits a single base away.

General conclusions and limits of the study: Unstimulated naive T cells appeared more diverse than memory T cells, and naive cells seemed to contribute substantially to the alloresponse. No functional confirmation was obtained for the suppressive function of proliferating Tregs from siplizumab cultures. In reactions with siplizumab, an average of 68.8% of mappable alloreactive CD4+ clones were Treg-derived, compared with about 27% in control reactions. Because sequences at frequencies below about 10^-5 were poorly captured, only a minor fraction of alloreactive clones could be mapped back to unstimulated subsets. Roughly 75-97% of proliferating CD4+ or CD8+ clones could not be assigned a naive or memory phenotype. Siplizumab significantly lowered the cumulative frequency of alloreactive sequences that could be traced to unstimulated CD4+ memory T cells.

From the cysteine through the phenylalanine, the CDR3 covers 13 amino acids. Only CDR3 DNA remains: 39 bases, in frame from the first base. CDR1 WSHSY and CDR2 SAAADI are derived from the germline V gene. V is pared back by 4 bases and J by 2 bases, with 8 bases lying between the germline termini. TCRbeta CDR3 sequencing was performed on sorted unstimulated T cells and on proliferating T cells recovered from mixed lymphocyte reactions. Fresh whole blood from some eleven HLA-typed healthy donors was used to isolate PBMCs. The library came from the immunoSEQ multiplex PCR assay. About 9.9 x 10^4 TCR templates per sample were assayed by the deep sequencing platform. Genomic DNA extracted from sorted T cells was used for TCRbeta CDR3 sequencing. For the original study's pipeline: The R programming language was used for the clonal analysis of the TCRbeta CDR3 data. Unstimulated samples were compared with post-reaction CFSE-low samples to define alloreactive CD4+ and CD8+ clones. Regulatory or non-regulatory origin was assigned to alloreactive CD4+ clones by matching of sequences to sorted unstimulated Treg and non-Treg repertoires. The source is immuneACCESS, and TCRdb retained only in-frame sequences with V and J called. Part of the clones is not carried over; for the studies checked, unresolved V genes explain less than half of this, and the remainder is unexplained. The D gene and trimming were derived from the DNA, and the V and J assignments and clone size from that table. In all, the sample holds about 110,000 clones, and over 85% of those were seen once. Clones ranked in the top ten supply 1% to 1.5% of the sample.

This TCR came from a human donor in good health. The source material was CD4+ T cells sorted from blood. The chain is assembled from TRBV10-2 and TRBJ1-1; TRBD1 is a weak D gene call, 5 bases matching. The CDR3 region reads CASSGQSNTEAFF. The nucleotide sequence is given as TGCGCCAGCAGTGGACAGTCCAACACTGAAGCTTTCTTT.